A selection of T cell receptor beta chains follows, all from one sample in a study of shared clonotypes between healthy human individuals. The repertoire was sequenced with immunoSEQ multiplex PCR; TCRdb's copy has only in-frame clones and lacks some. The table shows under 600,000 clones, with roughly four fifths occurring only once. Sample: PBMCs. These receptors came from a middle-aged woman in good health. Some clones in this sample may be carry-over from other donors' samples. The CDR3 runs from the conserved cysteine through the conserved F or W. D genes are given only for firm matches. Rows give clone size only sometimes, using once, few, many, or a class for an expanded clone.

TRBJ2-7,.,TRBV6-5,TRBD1,CASSYGTGWDEQYF,TGTGCCAGCAGTTACGGGACAGGGTGGGACGAGCAGTACTTC
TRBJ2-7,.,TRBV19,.,CASSIVLTEPYEQYF,TGTGCCAGTAGTATAGTTTTGACGGAACCCTACGAGCAGTACTTC
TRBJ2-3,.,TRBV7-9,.,CASSLVRGGDTQYF,TGTGCCAGCAGCTTAGTTAGGGGCGGAGATACGCAGTATTTT
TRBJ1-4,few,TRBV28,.,CASSSGGKLFF,TGTGCCAGCAGTTCGGGTGGAAAACTGTTTTTT
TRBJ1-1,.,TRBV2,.,CASSDREWEAFF,TGTGCCAGCAGTGACAGGGAATGGGAAGCTTTCTTT
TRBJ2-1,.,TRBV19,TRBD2,CASSYTSGGAHEQFF,TGTGCCAGTAGCTATACTAGCGGGGGGGCCCATGAGCAGTTCTTC
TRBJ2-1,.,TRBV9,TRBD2,CASSVARISGSYEQFF,TGTGCCAGCAGCGTAGCTCGGATTAGCGGGAGTTACGAGCAGTTCTTC
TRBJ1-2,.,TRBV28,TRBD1,CASSAPGTGTNYGYTF,TGTGCCAGCAGCGCCCCCGGGACAGGGACTAACTATGGCTACACCTTC
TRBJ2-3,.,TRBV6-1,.,CASSEDFSTDTQYF,TGTGCCAGCAGTGAAGACTTCTCCACAGATACGCAGTATTTT
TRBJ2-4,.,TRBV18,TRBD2,CASSPLPERESPGAKNIQYF,TGTGCCAGCTCACCCCTTCCCGAGCGGGAGTCGCCGGGGGCCAAAAACATTCAGTACTTC
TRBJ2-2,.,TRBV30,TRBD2,CAWSVLSLAGEVNTGELFF,TGTGCCTGGAGTGTACTATCCCTAGCGGGAGAGGTGAACACCGGGGAGCTGTTTTTT
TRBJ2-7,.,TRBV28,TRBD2,CASSFGLAAYEQYF,TGTGCCAGCAGTTTTGGGCTAGCGGCCTACGAGCAGTACTTC
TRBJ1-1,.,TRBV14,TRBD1,CASSPRTGTNTEAFF,TGTGCCAGCAGCCCCCGGACAGGGACGAACACTGAAGCTTTCTTT
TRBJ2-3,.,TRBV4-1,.,CASSQDFSGGGTDTQYF,TGCGCCAGCAGCCAGGACTTTAGCGGAGGGGGCACAGATACGCAGTATTTT
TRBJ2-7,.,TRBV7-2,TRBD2,CASIASSGINYEQYF,TGTGCCAGCATCGCATCTAGCGGGATCAACTACGAGCAGTACTTC
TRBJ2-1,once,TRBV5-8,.,CASSPGFPFYNEQFF,TGTGCCAGCAGCCCAGGGTTCCCATTTTACAATGAGCAGTTCTTC
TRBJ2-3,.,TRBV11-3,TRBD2,CASSSVSGGPDTQYF,TGTGCCAGCAGCTCGGTTAGCGGGGGACCAGATACGCAGTATTTT
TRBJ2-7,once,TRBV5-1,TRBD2,CASSSGGASGTYEQYF,TGCGCCAGCAGCTCCGGAGGGGCTAGCGGTACCTACGAGCAGTACTTC